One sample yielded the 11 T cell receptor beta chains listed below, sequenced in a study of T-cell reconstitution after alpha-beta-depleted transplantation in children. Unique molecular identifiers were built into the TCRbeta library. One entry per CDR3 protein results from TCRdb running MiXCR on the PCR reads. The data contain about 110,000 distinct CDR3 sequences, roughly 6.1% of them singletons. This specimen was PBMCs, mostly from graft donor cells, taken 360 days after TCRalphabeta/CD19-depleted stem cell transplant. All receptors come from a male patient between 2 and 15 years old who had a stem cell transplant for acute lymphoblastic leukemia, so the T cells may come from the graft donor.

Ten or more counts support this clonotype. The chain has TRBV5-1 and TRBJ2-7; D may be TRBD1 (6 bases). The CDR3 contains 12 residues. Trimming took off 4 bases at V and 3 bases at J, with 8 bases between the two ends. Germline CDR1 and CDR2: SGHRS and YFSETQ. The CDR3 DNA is TGCGCCAGCAGCCAGGACAGCTACGAGCAGTACTTC. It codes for CASSQDSYEQYF.

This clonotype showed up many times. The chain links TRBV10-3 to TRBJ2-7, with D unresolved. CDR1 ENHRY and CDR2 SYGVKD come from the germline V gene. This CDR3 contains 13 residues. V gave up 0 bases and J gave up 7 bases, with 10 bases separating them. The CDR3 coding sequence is TGTGCCATCAGTGAGTCGACCCGTCGGGAGCAGTACTTC. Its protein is CAISESTRREQYF.

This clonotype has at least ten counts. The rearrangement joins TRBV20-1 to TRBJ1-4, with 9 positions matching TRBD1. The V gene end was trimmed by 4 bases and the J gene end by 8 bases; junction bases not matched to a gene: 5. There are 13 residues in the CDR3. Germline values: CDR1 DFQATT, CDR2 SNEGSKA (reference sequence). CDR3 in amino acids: CSATGQGREKLFF. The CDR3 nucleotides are TGCAGTGCTACCGGACAGGGGAGGGAAAAACTGTTTTTT.

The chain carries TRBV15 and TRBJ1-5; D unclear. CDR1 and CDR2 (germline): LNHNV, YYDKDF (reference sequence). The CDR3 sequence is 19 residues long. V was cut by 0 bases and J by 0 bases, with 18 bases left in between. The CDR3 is CATSRDWWGEGFSNQPQHF. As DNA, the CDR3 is TGTGCCACCAGCAGAGATTGGTGGGGTGAGGGTTTTAGCAATCAGCCCCAGCATTTT.

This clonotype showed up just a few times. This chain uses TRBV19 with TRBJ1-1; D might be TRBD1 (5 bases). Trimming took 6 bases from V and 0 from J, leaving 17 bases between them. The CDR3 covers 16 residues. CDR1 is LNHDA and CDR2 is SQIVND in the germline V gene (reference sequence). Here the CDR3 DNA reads TGTGCCAGTAGACCTTTCCGGGACCGTATGAACACTGAAGCTTTCTTT. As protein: CASRPFRDRMNTEAFF.

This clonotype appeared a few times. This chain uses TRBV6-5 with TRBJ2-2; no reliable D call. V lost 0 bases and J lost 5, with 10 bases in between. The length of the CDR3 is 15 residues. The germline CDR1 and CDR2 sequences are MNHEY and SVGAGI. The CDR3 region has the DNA TGTGCCAGCAGTTACTCCGGCAGGTGGACCGGGGAGCTGTTTTTT. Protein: CASSYSGRWTGELFF.

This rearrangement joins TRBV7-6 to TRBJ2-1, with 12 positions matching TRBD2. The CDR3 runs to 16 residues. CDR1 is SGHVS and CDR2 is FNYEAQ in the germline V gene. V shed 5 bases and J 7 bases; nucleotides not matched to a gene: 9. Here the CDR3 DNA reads TGTGCCAGCAGCCCTCTAGCGGGAGGGCCATCAAATGAGCAGTTCTTC. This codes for CASSPLAGGPSNEQFF.

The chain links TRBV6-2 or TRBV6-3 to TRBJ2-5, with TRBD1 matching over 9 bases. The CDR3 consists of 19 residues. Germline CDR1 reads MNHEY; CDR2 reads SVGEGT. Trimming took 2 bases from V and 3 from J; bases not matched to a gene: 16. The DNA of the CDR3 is TGTGCCAGCAGTTACCTAGGGACAGGGACCTGGGGCCCGGAAGAGACCCAGTACTTC. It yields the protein CASSYLGTGTWGPEETQYF.

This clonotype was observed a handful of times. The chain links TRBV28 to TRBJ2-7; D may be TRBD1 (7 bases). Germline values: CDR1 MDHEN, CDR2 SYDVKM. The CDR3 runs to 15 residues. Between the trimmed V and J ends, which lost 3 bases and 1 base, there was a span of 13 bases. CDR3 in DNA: TGTGCCAGCAGTTTCGGAGGGGGCCCATCCTACGAGCAGTACTTC. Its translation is CASSFGGGPSYEQYF.

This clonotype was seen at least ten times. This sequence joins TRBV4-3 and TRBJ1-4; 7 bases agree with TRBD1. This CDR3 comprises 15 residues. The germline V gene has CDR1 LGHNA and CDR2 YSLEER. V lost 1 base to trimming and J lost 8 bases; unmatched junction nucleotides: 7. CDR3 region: CASSQARQGREKLFF. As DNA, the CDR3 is TGCGCCAGCAGCCAAGCTCGACAGGGCCGGGAAAAACTGTTTTTT.

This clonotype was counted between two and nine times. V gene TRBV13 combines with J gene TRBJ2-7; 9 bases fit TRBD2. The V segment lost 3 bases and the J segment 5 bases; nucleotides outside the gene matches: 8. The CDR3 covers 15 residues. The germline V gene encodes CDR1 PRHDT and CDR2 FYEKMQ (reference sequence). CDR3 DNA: TGTGCCAGCAGCTTTCCGCGGGAGGGCCGGGACGAGCAGTACTTC. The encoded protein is CASSFPREGRDEQYF.